This T cell receptor (beta chain) was retrieved from a study of T cells after yellow fever vaccination. Whole-study findings and limits: A faster peak, day 5 versus 15, was reached by the weaker secondary response.

This CDR3 has 15 residues. The germline CDR1 and CDR2 sequences are SGHRS and YFSETQ. V shed 6 bases, J shed 5 bases, and the junction held 4 bases outside the gene matches. This clonotype appeared many times. Its matching antigen is unknown. Generation of TCR cDNA used 5'RACE template switching (which added a universal primer site and UMIs). A single record per CDR3 protein comes from TCRdb applying MiXCR to the 5' RACE reads. The sample lists a few hundred thousand distinct CDR3 sequences, 2.5% to 3.5% occurring once. This sample comprised CD4+ T cells sorted from PBMCs, obtained 10 days after the yellow fever booster vaccination. The chain links TRBV5-1 to TRBJ2-1; the match to TRBD2 covers 14 bases. This sequence originates from a young man who received the YFV17D yellow fever vaccine. In DNA, the CDR3 is TGCGCCAGCACACCGGGACTAGCGGGGGACAATGAGCAGTTCTTC. It is translated as CASTPGLAGDNEQFF.